The present TCR beta chain was sequenced within a study of blood T cells in healthy people across ages. Study-wide points: Older individuals had lower TCR beta diversity per million T cells (the decline was roughly linear). Naive T cell percentage and TCR beta diversity correlated strongly. Donors of long life had a larger count of naive CD4+ cells and greater diversity than aged donors.

For the second PCR, which ran for 7 to 11 cycles, a sample-barcoded 5' primer and a J-beta primer mix were used. Sequencing of every sample gave 3 million or more CDR3-containing paired-end reads. TCRdb processed the 5' RACE reads anew with MiXCR; each CDR3 protein has one entry. Seen here are about 1.5 million distinct CDR3 sequences, approximately 42% observed once, and the top ten hold 7% to 9%. Note on this clonotype: Its cognate antigen is unknown.

The CDR3 is 15 residues long. Trimming took 0 bases from V and 2 from J; bases not matched to a gene: 4. Germline values: CDR1 MDHEN, CDR2 SYDVKM. This chain joins TRBV28 and TRBJ2-7, with 7 bases lining up with TRBD1. The sequence was obtained from a woman aged 18-30 years in good health. The sample was blood. The CDR3 is CASSLWGQGAYEQYF. The CDR3, as DNA: TGTGCCAGCAGTTTATGGGGGCAGGGGGCCTACGAGCAGTACTTC.